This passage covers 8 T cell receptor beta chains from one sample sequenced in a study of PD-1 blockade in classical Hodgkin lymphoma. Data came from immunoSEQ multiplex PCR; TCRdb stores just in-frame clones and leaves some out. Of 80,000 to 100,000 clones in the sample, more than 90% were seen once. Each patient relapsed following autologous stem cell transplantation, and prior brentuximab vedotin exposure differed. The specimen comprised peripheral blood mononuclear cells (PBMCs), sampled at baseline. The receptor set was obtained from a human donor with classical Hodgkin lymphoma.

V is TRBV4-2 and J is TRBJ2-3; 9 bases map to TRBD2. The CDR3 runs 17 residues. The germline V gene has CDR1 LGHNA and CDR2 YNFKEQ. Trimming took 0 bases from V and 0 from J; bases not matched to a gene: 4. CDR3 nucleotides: TGTGCCAGCAGCCAAGATTCCCTAGCGGGAAGCACAGATACGCAGTATTTT. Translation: CASSQDSLAGSTDTQYF.

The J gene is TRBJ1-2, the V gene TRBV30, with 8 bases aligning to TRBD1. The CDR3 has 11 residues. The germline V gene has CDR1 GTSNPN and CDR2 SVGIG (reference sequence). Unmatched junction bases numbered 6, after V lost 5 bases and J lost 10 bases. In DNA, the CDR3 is TGTGCCTGGGAACAGGGGGGGGTCTACACCTTC. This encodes CAWEQGGVYTF. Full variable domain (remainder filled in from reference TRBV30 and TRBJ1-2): SQTIHQWPATLVQPVGSPLSLECTVEGTSNPNLYWYRQAAGRGLQLLFYSVGIGQISSEVPQNLSASRPQDRQFILSSKKLLLSDSGFYLCAWEQGGVYTFGSGTRLTVV.

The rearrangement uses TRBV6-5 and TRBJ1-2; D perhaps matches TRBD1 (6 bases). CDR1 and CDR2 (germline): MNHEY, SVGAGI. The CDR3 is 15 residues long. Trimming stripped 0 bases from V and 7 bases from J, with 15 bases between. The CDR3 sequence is CASSYSDRSVSGYTF. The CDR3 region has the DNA TGTGCCAGCAGTTACTCCGACAGGTCCGTAAGTGGCTACACCTTC.

This CDR3 reads CAFSRDRGSYGYTF. Written as DNA, the CDR3 is TGTGCCTTCTCCCGGGACAGGGGGAGCTATGGCTACACCTTC. The chain carries TRBV30 and TRBJ1-2; 11 bases match TRBD1. There are 14 residues in the CDR3. Germline V gives CDR1 GTSNPN, CDR2 SVGIG (reference sequence). J gave up 4 bases and V 7 bases, and 8 bases lay outside the gene matches.

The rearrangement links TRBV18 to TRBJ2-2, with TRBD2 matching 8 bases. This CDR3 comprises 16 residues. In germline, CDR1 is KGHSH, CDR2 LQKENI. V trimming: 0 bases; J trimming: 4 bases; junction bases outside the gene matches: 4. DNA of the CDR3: TGTGCCAGCTCACCACCGGGGACTAGAAGCACCGGGGAGCTGTTTTTT. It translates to CASSPPGTRSTGELFF. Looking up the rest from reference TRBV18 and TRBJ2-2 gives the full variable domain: NAGVMQNPRHLVRRRGQEARLRCSPMKGHSHVYWYRQLPEEGLKFMVYLQKENIIDESGMPKERFSAEFPKEGPSILRIQQVVRGDSAAYFCASSPPGTRSTGELFFGEGSRLTVL.

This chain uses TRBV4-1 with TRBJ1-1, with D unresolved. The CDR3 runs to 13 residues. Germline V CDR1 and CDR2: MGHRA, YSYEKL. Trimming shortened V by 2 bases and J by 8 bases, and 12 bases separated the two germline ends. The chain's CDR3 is CASSQKDNSEAFF. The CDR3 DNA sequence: TGCGCCAGCAGCCAAAAAGATAACAGCGAAGCTTTCTTT.

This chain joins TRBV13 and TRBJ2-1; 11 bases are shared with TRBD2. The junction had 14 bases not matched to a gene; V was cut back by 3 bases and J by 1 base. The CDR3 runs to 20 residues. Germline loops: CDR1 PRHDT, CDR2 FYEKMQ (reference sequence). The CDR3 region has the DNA TGTGCCAGCAGCTTGTTCCTTACTAGCGGGAGCACTAATTCCTACAATGAGCAGTTCTTC. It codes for CASSLFLTSGSTNSYNEQFF.

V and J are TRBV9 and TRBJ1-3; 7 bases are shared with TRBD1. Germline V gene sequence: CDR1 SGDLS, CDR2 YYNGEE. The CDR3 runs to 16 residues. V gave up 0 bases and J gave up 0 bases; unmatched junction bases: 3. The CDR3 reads CASSVEGGISGNTIYF. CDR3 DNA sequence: TGTGCCAGCAGCGTAGAAGGGGGCATCTCTGGAAACACCATATATTTT.